This TCR beta chain was obtained from a study of identical twins. Each CDR3 protein gets one entry after TCRdb re-called the 5' RACE reads with MiXCR. The sample lists more than 400,000 distinct CDR3 sequences, over 12% occurring once. Study-level findings and limits: Twins shared beta out-of-frame sequences in excess, but this excess was weaker.

Turning to this clonotype: Its antigen is not identified.

The data also belong to a second study, concerning yellow fever vaccine responses in identical twins.

This TCR derives from a young woman in good health. Sequencing input: CD4+ T cells sorted from blood.

The CDR3 protein is CASRAGSKNIQYF. CDR3 nucleotide sequence: TGTGCCAGCCGTGCGGGGTCCAAAAACATTCAGTACTTC. The rearrangement links TRBV27 to TRBJ2-4; a weak D match, TRBD2 (6 bases). V was clipped by 8 bases and J by 2 bases, with 10 bases between them. This CDR3 is built from 13 residues. Germline-derived CDR1 and CDR2 are MNHEY and SMNVEV (reference sequence).